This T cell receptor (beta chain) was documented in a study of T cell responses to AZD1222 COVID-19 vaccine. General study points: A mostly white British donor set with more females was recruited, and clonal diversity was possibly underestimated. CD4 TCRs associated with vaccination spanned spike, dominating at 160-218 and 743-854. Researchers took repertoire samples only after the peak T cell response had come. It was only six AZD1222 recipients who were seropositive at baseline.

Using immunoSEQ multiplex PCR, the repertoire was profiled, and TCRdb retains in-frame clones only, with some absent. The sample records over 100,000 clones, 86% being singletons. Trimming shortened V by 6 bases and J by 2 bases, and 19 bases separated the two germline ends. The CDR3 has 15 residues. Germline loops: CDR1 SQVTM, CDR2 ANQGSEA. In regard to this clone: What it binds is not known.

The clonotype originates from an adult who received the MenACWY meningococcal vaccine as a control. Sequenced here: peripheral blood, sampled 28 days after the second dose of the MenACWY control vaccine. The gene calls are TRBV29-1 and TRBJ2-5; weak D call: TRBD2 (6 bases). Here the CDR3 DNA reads TGCAGCGTCCGAATAGGGCGGGATTCGCAAGAGACCCAGTACTTC. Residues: CSVRIGRDSQETQYF.